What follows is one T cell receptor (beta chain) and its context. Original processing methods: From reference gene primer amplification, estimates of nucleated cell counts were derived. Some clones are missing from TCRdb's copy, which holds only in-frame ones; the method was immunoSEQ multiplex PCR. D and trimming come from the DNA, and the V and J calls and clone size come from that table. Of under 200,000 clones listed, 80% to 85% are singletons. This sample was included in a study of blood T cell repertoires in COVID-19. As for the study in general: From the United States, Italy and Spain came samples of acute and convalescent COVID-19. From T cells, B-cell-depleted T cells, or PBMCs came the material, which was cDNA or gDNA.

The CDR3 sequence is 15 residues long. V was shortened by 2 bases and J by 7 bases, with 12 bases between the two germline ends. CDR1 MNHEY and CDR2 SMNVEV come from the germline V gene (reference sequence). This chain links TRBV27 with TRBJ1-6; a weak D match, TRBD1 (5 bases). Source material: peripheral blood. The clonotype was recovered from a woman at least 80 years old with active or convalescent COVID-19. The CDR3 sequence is CASSLQGLGNSPLHF. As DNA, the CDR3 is TGTGCCAGCAGTTTACAGGGTTTGGGGAATTCACCCCTCCACTTT.